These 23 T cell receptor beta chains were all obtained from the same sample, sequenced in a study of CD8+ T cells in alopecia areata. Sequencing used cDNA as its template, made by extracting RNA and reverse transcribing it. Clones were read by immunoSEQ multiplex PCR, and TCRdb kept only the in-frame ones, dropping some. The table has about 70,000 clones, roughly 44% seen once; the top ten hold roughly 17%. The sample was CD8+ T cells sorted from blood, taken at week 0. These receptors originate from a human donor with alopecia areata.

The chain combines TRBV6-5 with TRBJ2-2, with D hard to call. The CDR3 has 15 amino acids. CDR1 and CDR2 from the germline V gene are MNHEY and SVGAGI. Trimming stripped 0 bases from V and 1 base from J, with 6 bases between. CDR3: CASSYSAVNTGELFF. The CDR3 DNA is TGTGCCAGCAGTTACTCGGCTGTGAACACCGGGGAGCTGTTTTTT.

CDR3 amino acids: CASITHPDPTYEQYF. The CDR3 DNA reads TGTGCCAGCATTACTCACCCGGACCCCACCTACGAGCAGTACTTC. The J gene is TRBJ2-7, the V gene TRBV6-1; D is undetermined. The CDR3 loop spans 15 amino acids. Trimming removed 7 bases from V and 2 bases from J, with 18 bases in between. Germline values: CDR1 MNHNS, CDR2 SASEGT.

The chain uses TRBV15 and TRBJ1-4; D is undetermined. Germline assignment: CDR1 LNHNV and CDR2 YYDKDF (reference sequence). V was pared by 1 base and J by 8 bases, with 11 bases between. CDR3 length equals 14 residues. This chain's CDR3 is CATSRGRDFEKLFF. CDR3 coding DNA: TGTGCCACCAGCAGAGGACGGGATTTCGAAAAACTGTTTTTT.

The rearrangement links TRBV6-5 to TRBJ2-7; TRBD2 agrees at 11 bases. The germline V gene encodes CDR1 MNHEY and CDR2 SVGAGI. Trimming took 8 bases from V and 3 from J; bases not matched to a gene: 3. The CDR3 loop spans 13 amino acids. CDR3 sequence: CASATSGDYEQYF. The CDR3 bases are TGTGCCAGCGCGACTAGCGGGGACTACGAGCAGTACTTC.

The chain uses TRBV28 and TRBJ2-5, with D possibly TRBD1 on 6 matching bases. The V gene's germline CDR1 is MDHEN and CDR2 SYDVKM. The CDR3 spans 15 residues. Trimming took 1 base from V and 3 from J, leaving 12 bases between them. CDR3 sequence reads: CASSLFGQKEETQYF. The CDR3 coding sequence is TGTGCCAGCAGTTTATTCGGACAGAAAGAAGAGACCCAGTACTTC.

The CDR3 DNA reads as TGTGCCAGCAGTTTAGGGGCAGCTGCCTACGAGCAGTACTTC. This codes for CASSLGAAAYEQYF. J is TRBJ2-7 and V is TRBV27, with D perhaps matching TRBD1 (5 bases). Trimming cost V 2 bases and J 2 bases, with 10 bases left between them. Germline V gene lookup returns CDR1 MNHEY and CDR2 SMNVEV (reference sequence). The CDR3 is made up of 14 amino acids.

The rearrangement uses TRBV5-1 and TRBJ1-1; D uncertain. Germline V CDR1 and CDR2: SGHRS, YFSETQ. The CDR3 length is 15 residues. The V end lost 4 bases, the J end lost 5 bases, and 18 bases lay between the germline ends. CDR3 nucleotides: TGCGCCAGCAGCGAAGGAACCAGTTGGGGTACTGAAGCTTTCTTT. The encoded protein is CASSEGTSWGTEAFF.

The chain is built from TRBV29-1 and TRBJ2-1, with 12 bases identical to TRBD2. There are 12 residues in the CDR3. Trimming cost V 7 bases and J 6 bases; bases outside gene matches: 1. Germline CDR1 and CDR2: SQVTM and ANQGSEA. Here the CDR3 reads CSAGLAGNEQFF. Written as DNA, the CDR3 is TGCAGCGCGGGACTAGCGGGCAATGAGCAGTTCTTC.

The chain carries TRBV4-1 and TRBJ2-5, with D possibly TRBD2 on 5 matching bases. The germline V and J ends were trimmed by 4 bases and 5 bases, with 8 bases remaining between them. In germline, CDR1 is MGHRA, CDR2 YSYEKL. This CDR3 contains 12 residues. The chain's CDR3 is CASSLRGETQYF. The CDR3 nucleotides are TGCGCCAGCAGCCTTCGAGGGGAGACCCAGTACTTC.

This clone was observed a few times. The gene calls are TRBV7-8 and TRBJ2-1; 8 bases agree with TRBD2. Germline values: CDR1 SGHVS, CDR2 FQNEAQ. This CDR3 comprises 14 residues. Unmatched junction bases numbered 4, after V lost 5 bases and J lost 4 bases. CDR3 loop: CASSPGTSYNEQFF. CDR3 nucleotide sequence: TGTGCCAGCAGCCCCGGGACTAGTTACAATGAGCAGTTCTTC.

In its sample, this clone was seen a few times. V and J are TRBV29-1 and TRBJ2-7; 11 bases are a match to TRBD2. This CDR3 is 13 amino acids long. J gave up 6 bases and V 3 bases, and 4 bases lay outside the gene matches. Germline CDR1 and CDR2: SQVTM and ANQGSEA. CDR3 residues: CSVDTSGGLEQYF. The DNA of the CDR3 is TGCAGCGTTGACACTAGCGGGGGCCTCGAGCAGTACTTC.

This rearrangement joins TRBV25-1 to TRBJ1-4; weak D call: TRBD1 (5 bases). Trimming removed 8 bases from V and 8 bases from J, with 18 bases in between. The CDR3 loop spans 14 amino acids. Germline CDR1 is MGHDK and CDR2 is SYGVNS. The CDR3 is CASGGTLLEEKLFF. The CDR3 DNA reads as TGTGCCAGCGGGGGGACTTTGTTAGAAGAAAAACTGTTTTTT. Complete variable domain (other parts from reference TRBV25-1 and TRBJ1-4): EADIYQTPRYLVIGTGKKITLECSQTMGHDKMYWYQQDPGMELHLIHYSYGVNSTEKGDLSSESTVSRIRTEHFPLTLESARPSHTSQYLCASGGTLLEEKLFFGSGTQLSVL.

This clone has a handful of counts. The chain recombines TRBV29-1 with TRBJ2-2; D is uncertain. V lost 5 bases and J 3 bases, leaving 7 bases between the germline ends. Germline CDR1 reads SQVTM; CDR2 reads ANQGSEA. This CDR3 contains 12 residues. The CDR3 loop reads CSVLRHTGELFF. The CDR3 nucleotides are TGCAGCGTTCTACGGCACACCGGGGAGCTGTTTTTT.

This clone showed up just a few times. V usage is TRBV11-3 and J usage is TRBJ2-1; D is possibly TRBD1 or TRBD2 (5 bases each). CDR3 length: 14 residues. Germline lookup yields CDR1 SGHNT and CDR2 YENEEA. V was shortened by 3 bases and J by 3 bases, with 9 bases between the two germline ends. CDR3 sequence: CASSFWGSYNEQFF. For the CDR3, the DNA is TGTGCCAGCAGCTTCTGGGGGAGCTACAATGAGCAGTTCTTC.

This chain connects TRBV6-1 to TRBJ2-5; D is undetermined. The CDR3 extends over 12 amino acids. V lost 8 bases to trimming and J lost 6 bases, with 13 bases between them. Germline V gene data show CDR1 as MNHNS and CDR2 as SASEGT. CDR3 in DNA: TGTGCCAGCGGGGAAGGGATAAAGACCCAGTACTTC. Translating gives CASGEGIKTQYF.

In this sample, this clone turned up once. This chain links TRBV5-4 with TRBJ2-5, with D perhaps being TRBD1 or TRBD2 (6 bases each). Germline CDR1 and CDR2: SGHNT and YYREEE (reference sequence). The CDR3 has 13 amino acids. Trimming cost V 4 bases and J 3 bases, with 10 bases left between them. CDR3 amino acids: CASSPEGEETQYF. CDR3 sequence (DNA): TGTGCCAGCAGCCCGGAGGGGGAAGAGACCCAGTACTTC.

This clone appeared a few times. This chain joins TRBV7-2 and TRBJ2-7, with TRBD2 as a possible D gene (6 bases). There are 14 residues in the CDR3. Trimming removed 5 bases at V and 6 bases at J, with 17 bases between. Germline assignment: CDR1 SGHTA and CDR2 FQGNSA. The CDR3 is CASSETSKVGEQYF. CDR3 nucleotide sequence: TGTGCCAGCAGCGAGACTAGTAAGGTCGGCGAGCAGTACTTC.

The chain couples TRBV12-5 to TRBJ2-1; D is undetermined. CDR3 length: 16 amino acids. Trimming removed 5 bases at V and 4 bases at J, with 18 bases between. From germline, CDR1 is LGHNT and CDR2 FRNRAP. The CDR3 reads CASGLNPPATYNEQFF. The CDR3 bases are TGTGCTAGTGGTCTCAACCCCCCAGCTACTTACAATGAGCAGTTCTTC.

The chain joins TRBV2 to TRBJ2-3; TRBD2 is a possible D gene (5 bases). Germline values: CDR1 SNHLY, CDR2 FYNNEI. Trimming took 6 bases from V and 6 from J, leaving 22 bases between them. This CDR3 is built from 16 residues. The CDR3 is CASRRRSAPPGDTQYF. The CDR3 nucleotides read TGTGCCAGCAGAAGACGGTCCGCACCTCCGGGGGATACGCAGTATTTT. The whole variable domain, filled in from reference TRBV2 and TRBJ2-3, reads EPEVTQTPSHQVTQMGQEVILRCVPISNHLYFYWYRQILGQKVEFLVSFYNNEISEKSEIFDDQFSVERPDGSNFTLKIRSTKLEDSAMYFCASRRRSAPPGDTQYFGPGTRLTVL.

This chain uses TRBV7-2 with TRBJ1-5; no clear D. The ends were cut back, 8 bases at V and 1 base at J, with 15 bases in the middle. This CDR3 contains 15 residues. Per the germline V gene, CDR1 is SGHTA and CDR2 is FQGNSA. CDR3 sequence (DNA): TGTGCCAGCGAAGAAGGGAGTGGAAGCAATCAGCCCCAGCATTTT. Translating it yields CASEEGSGSNQPQHF.

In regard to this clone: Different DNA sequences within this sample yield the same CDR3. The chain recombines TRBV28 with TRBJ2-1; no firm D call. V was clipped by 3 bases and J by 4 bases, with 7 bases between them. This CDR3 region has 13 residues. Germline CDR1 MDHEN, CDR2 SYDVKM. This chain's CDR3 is CASSLLRYNEQFF. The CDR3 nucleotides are TGTGCCAGCAGTTTGTTGCGGTACAATGAGCAGTTCTTC.

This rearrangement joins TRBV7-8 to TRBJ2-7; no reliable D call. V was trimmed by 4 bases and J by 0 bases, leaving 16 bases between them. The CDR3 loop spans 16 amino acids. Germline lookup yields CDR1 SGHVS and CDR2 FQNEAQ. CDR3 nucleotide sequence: TGTGCCAGCAGCTCACGCTTTGGACCAAGCTCCTACGAGCAGTACTTC. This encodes CASSSRFGPSSYEQYF.

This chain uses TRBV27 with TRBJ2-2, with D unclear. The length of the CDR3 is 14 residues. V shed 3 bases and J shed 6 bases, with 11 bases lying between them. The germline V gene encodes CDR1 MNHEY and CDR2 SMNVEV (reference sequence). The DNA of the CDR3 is TGTGCCAGCAGTTTGGGTTTGGAGTCCGGGGAGCTGTTTTTT. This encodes CASSLGLESGELFF.